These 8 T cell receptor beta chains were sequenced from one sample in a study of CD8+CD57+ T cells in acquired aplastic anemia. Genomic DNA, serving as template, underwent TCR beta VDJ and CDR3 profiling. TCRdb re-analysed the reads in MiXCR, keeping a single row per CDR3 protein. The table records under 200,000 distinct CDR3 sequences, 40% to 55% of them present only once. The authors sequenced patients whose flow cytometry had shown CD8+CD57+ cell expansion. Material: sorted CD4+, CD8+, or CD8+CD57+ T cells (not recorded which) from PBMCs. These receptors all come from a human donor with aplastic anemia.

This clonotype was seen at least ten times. CDR3 coding DNA: TGTGCCAGCAGCTCAAATAGCGGGGGTCACCAAGAGACCCAGTACTTC. Translated: CASSSNSGGHQETQYF. V is TRBV9 and J is TRBJ2-5; 9 bases are a match to TRBD2. The CDR3 runs to 16 residues. J gave up 0 bases and V 4 bases, and 7 bases lay outside the gene matches. Germline CDR1 is SGDLS and CDR2 is YYNGEE. The full variable domain, with the rest looked up from reference TRBV9 and TRBJ2-5, is DSGVTQTPKHLITATGQRVTLRCSPRSGDLSVYWYQQSLDQGLQFLIQYYNGEERAKGNILERFSAQQFPDLHSELNLSSLELGDSALYFCASSSNSGGHQETQYFGPGTRLLVL.

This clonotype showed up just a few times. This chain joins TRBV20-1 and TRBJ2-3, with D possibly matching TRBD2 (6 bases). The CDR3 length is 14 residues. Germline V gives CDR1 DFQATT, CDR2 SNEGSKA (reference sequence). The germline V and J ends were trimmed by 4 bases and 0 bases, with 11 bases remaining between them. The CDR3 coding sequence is TGCAGTGCTATATTCGGGGGTAGCACAGATACGCAGTATTTT. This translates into CSAIFGGSTDTQYF.

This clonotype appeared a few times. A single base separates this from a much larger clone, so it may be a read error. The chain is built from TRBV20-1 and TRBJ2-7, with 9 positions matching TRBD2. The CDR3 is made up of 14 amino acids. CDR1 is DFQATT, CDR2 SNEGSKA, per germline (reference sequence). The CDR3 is CSGAGLAASYGQYF. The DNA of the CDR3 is TGCAGTGGGGCGGGACTAGCAGCCTCCTACGGGCAGTACTTC.

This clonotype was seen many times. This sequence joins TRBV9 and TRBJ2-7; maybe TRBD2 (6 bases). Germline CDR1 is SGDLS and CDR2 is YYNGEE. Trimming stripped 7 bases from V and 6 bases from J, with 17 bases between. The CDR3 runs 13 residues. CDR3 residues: CASSPQLGGEQYF. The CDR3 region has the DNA TGTGCCAGCTCCCCCCAGCTGGGGGGCGAGCAGTACTTC.

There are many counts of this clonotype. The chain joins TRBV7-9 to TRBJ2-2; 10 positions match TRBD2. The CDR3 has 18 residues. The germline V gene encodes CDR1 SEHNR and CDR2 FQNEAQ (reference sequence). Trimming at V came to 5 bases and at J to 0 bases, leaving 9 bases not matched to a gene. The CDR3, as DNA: TGTGCCAGCAGCCCTAGTACCACTAGCGGGGCGAACACCGGGGAGCTGTTTTTT. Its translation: CASSPSTTSGANTGELFF.

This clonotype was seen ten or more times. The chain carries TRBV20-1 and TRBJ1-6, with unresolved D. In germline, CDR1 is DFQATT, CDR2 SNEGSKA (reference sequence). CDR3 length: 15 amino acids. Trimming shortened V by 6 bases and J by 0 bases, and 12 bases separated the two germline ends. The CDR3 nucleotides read TGCAGTGCCAAACCCGGGAGCTCCTATAATTCACCCCTCCACTTT. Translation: CSAKPGSSYNSPLHF.

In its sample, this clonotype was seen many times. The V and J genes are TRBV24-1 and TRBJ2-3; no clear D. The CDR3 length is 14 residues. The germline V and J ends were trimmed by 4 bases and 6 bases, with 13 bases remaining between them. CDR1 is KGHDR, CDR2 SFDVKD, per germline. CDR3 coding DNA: TGTGCCACCAGTGAGGTCGGTGTTACCGATACGCAGTATTTT. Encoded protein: CATSEVGVTDTQYF.

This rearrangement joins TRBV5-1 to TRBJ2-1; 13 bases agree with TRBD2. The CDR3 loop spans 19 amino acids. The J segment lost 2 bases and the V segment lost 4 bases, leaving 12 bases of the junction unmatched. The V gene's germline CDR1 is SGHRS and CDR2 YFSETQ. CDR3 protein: CASSPLILAGGSTYNEQFF. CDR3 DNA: TGCGCCAGCAGCCCTTTAATACTAGCGGGAGGGTCGACCTACAATGAGCAGTTCTTC.